The rows below give T cell receptor beta chains drawn from one sample of a study of shared clonotypes between healthy human individuals. TCRdb's table, derived via immunoSEQ multiplex PCR, lists solely in-frame clones and lacks some. The table shows 2,500,000 or so clones, with 80% to 95% occurring only once. The sample consisted of naive CD4+ T cells from PBMCs. All receptors come from a man between 18 and 35 years old in good health. Some clones in this sample may be carry-over from other donors' samples. Each CDR3 is given with its conserved first and last residue. A D gene is named only where the DNA matches it firmly.

CDR3aa: CGTSTEVNEQFF; d_gene: .; j_gene: TRBJ2-1; v_gene: TRBV10-3
CDR3aa: CSAEVQGGYTF; d_gene: .; j_gene: TRBJ1-2; v_gene: TRBV29-1
CDR3aa: CASSSGLAVAYNEQFF; d_gene: TRBD2; j_gene: TRBJ2-1; v_gene: TRBV7-2
CDR3aa: CASSLAAVGSEQFF; d_gene: .; j_gene: TRBJ2-1; v_gene: TRBV5-6
CDR3aa: CASSVDPAEKLFF; d_gene: .; j_gene: TRBJ1-4; v_gene: TRBV9
CDR3aa: CASSSTGAGYEQYF; d_gene: TRBD1; j_gene: TRBJ2-7; v_gene: TRBV6-5
CDR3aa: CASSEARSDAYEQYF; d_gene: .; j_gene: TRBJ2-7; v_gene: TRBV6-1
CDR3aa: CASAGRGYEQYF; d_gene: .; j_gene: TRBJ2-7; v_gene: TRBV6-5
CDR3aa: CASSFQGRREEKLFF; d_gene: .; j_gene: TRBJ1-4; v_gene: TRBV27
CDR3aa: CASSPFVLAGYNEQFF; d_gene: TRBD2; j_gene: TRBJ2-1; v_gene: TRBV5-1
CDR3aa: CATAGPRVGTDTQYF; d_gene: .; j_gene: TRBJ2-3; v_gene: TRBV6-1
CDR3aa: CASSLTSGSFYYYNEQFF; d_gene: TRBD2; j_gene: TRBJ2-1; v_gene: TRBV7-9
CDR3aa: CASTMTGYHYGYTF; d_gene: TRBD1; j_gene: TRBJ1-2; v_gene: TRBV6-1
CDR3aa: CASSIEGSGYTF; d_gene: .; j_gene: TRBJ1-2; v_gene: TRBV19
CDR3aa: CASSFRDFFSTDTQYF; d_gene: .; j_gene: TRBJ2-3; v_gene: TRBV28
CDR3aa: CASSFLISGRAIDTQYF; d_gene: TRBD2; j_gene: TRBJ2-3; v_gene: TRBV27
CDR3aa: CASSLDRVGQPQHF; d_gene: TRBD1; j_gene: TRBJ1-5; v_gene: TRBV7-2